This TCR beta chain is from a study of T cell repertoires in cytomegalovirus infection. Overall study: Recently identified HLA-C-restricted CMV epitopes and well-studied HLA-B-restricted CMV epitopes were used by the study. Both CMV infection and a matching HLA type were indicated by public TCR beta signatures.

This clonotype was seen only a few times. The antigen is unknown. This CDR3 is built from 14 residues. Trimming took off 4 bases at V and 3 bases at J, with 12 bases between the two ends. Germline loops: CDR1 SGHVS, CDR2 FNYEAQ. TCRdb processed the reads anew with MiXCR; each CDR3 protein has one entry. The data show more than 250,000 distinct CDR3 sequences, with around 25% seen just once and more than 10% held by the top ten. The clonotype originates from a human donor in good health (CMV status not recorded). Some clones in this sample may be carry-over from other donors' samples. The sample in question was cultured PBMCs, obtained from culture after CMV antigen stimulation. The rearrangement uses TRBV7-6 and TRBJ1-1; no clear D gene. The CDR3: CASSSITGDTEAFF. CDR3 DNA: TGTGCCAGCAGCTCAATCACTGGGGACACTGAAGCTTTCTTT.